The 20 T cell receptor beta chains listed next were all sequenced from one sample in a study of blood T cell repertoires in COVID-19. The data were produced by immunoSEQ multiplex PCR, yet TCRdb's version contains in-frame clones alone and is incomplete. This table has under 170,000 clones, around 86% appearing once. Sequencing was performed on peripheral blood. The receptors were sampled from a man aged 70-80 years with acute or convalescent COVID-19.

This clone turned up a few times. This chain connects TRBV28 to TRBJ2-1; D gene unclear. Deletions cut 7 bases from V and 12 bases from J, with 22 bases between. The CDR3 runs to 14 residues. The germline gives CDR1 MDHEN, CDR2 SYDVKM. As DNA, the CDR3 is TGTGCCAGCAAACTACGGCGAGTTTTGGGTGTGCAGTTCTTC. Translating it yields CASKLRRVLGVQFF.

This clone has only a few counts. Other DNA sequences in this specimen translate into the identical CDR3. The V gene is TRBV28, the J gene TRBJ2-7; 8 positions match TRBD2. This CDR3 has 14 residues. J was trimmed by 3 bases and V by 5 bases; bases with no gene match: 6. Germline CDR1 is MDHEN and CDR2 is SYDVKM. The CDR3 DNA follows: TGTGCCAGCAGTCCCCCGGGACTAGTCTACGAGCAGTACTTC. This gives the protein CASSPPGLVYEQYF.

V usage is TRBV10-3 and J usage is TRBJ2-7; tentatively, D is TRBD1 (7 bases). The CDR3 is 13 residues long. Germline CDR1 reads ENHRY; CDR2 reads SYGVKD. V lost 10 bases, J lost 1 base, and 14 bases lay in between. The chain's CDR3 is CATRGTESYEQYF. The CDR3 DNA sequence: TGTGCCACACGGGGGACAGAATCCTACGAGCAGTACTTC.

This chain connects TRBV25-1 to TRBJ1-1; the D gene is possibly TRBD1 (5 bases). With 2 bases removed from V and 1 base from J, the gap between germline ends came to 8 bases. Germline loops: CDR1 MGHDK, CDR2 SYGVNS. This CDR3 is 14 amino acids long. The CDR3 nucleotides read TGTGCCAGCAGTGAACAGGGCCCGAACACTGAAGCTTTCTTT. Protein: CASSEQGPNTEAFF.

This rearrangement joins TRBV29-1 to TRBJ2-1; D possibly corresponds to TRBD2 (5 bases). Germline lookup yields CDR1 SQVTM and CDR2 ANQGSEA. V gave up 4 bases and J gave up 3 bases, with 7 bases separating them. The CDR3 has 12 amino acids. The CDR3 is CSVASSYNEQFF. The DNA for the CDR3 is TGCAGCGTTGCTAGCAGCTACAATGAGCAGTTCTTC.

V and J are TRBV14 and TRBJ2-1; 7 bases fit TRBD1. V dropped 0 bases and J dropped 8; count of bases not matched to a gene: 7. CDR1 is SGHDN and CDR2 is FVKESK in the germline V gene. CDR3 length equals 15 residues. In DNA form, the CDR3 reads TGTGCCAGCAGCCAAGAAGTAAACAGGGGCTATGAGCAGTTCTTC. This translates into CASSQEVNRGYEQFF.

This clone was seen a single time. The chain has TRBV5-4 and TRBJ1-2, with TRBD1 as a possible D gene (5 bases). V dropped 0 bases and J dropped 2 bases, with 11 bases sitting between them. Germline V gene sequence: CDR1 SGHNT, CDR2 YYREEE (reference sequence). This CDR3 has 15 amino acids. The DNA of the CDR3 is TGTGCCAGCAGCTTGGGCCCCGGGGGGAACTATGGCTACACCTTC. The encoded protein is CASSLGPGGNYGYTF.

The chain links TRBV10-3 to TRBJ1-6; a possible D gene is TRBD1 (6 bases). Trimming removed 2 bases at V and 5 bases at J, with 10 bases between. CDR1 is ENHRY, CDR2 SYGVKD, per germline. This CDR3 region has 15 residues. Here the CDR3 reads CAISERDTDNSPLHF. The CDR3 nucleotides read TGTGCCATCAGTGAGCGGGACACCGATAATTCACCCCTCCACTTT.

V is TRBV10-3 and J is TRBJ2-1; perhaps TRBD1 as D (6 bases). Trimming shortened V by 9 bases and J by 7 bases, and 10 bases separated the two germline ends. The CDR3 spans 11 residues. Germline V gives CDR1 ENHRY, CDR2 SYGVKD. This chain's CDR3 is CAIDQGNEQFF. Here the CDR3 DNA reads TGTGCCATTGACCAGGGGAATGAGCAGTTCTTC.

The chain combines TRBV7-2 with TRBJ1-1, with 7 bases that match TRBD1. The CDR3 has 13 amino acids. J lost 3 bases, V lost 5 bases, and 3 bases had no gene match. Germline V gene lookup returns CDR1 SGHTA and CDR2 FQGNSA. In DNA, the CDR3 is TGTGCCAGCAGCAGAACAGGGGACACTGAAGCTTTCTTT. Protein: CASSRTGDTEAFF.

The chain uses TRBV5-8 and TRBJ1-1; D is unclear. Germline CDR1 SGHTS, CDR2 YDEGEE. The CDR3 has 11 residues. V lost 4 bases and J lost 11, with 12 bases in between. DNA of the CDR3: TGTGCCAGCAGCCAGGCATTCCTGGCTTTCTTT. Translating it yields CASSQAFLAFF.

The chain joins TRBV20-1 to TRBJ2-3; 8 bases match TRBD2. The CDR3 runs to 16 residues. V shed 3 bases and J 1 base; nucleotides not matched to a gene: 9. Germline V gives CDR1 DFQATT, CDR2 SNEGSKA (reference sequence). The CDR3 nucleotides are TGCAGTGCTAGTGGCACTAGCGGCCTAGGCACAGATACGCAGTATTTT. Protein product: CSASGTSGLGTDTQYF.

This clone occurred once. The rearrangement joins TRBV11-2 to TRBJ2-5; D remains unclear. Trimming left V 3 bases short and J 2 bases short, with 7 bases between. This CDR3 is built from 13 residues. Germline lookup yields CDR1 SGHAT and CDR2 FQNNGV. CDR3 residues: CASSFTTQETQYF. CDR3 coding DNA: TGTGCCAGCAGCTTTACGACACAAGAGACCCAGTACTTC.

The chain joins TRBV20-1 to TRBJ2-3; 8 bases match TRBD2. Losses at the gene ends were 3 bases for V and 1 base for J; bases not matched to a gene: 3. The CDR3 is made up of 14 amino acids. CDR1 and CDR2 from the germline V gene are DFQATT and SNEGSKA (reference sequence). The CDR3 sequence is CSASDGRGTDTQYF. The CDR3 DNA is TGCAGTGCTAGTGACGGGAGGGGCACAGATACGCAGTATTTT.

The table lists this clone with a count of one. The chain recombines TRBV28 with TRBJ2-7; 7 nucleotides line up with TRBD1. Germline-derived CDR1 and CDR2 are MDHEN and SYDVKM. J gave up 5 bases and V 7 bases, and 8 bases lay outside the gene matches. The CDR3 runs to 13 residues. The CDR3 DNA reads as TGTGCCAGCATAGAGGGGGCGGGCGACGAGCAGTACTTC. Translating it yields CASIEGAGDEQYF.

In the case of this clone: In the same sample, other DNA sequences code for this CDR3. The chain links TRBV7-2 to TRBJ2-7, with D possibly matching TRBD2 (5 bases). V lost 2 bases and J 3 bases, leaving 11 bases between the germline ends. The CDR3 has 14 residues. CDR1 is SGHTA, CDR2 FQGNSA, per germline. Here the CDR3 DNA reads TGTGCCAGCAGCTTAAACTCGGGAAGCTACGAGCAGTACTTC. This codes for CASSLNSGSYEQYF.

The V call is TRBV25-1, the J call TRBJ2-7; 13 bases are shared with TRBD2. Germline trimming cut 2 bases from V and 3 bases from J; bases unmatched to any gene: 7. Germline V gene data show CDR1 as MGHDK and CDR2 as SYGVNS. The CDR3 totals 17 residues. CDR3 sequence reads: CASSEEGLAGTHYEQYF. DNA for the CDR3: TGTGCCAGCAGTGAAGAGGGACTAGCGGGGACTCACTACGAGCAGTACTTC.

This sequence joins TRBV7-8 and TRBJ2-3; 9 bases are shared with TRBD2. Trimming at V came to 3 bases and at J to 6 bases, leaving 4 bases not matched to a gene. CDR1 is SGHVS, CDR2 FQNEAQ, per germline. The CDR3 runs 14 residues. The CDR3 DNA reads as TGTGCCAGCAGCTTTTCGACTAGCGGCGATACGCAGTATTTT. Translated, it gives CASSFSTSGDTQYF. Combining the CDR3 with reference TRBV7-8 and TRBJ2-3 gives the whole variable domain GAGVSQSPRYKVAKRGQDVALRCDPISGHVSLFWYQQALGQGPEFLTYFQNEAQLDKSGLPSDRFFAERPEGSVSTLKIQRTQQEDSAVYLCASSFSTSGDTQYFGPGTRLTVL.

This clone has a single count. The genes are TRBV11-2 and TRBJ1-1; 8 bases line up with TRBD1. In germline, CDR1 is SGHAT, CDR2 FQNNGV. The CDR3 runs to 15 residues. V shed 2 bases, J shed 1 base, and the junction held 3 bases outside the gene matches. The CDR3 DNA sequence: TGTGCCAGCAGCTTATTCGACAGGGGGAACACTGAAGCTTTCTTT. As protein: CASSLFDRGNTEAFF. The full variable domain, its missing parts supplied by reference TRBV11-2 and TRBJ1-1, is EAGVAQSPRYKIIEKRQSVAFWCNPISGHATLYWYQQILGQGPKLLIQFQNNGVVDDSQLPKDRFSAERLKGVDSTLKIQPAKLEDSAVYLCASSLFDRGNTEAFFGQGTRLTVV.

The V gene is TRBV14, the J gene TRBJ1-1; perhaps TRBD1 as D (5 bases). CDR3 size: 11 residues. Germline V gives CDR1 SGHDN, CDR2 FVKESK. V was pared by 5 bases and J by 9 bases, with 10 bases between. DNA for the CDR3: TGTGCCAGCAGCAATTCAGGGAAAGCTTTCTTT. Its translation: CASSNSGKAFF.